These 28 T cell receptor beta chains originate from one sample sequenced in a study of blood T cells in healthy people across ages. A second PCR, run for about 7 to 11 cycles, used a sample-barcoded 5' primer plus a J-beta primer mix. MiXCR, run by TCRdb on the 5' RACE reads, gives a single entry per CDR3 protein. The sample has nearly 800,000 distinct CDR3 sequences, more than 50% seen once; the top ten hold approximately 24%. The sample was blood. Source of these receptors: a man aged 35-49 years in good health.

J is TRBJ1-4 and V is TRBV12-3 or TRBV12-4; weak D call: TRBD1 (5 bases). With 3 bases removed from V and 5 bases from J, the gap between germline ends came to 16 bases. The CDR3 has 16 residues. The DNA of the CDR3 is TGTGCCAGCAGTTTTGGGGCCGACGGCGGGAATGAAAAACTGTTTTTT. This encodes CASSFGADGGNEKLFF.

The chain is built from TRBV10-2 and TRBJ2-7, with D unresolved. V lost 4 bases and J 6 bases, leaving 13 bases between the germline ends. Germline lookup yields CDR1 WSHSY and CDR2 SAAADI. This CDR3 is built from 13 residues. The CDR3 is CASSAGARCEQYF. CDR3 nucleotide sequence: TGCGCCAGCAGTGCTGGAGCGCGGTGCGAGCAGTACTTC.

This clonotype was recorded a few times. The rearrangement uses TRBV11-2 and TRBJ1-2; D possibly corresponds to TRBD1 (5 bases). CDR3 length equals 15 residues. V was pared by 0 bases and J by 3 bases, with 11 bases between. The germline gives CDR1 SGHAT, CDR2 FQNNGV. The CDR3 sequence is CASSLDSGAYYGYTF. The CDR3 DNA follows: TGTGCCAGCAGCTTAGATTCCGGGGCTTACTATGGCTACACCTTC.

The chain combines TRBV6-2 or TRBV6-3 with TRBJ2-5; 10 bases are shared with TRBD1. The germline V gene encodes CDR1 MNHEY and CDR2 SVGEGT. The CDR3 spans 16 residues. The V segment lost 8 bases and the J segment 1 base; nucleotides outside the gene matches: 10. CDR3 loop: CASYEGQGYFQETQYF. CDR3 DNA: TGTGCCAGCTACGAGGGACAGGGGTACTTCCAAGAGACCCAGTACTTC.

The chain couples TRBV15 to TRBJ2-1, with D maybe TRBD1 (6 bases). Germline loops: CDR1 LNHNV, CDR2 YYDKDF (reference sequence). V was clipped by 8 bases and J by 0 bases, with 14 bases between them. There are 15 residues in the CDR3. CDR3 residues: CATGRGGSSYNEQFF. CDR3 sequence (DNA): TGTGCCACCGGGAGAGGGGGAAGCTCCTACAATGAGCAGTTCTTC.

The chain combines TRBV15 with TRBJ2-1; TRBD2 matches 14 bases. Germline V gives CDR1 LNHNV, CDR2 YYDKDF (reference sequence). After removal of 3 bases from V and 7 bases from J, the junction contained 5 bases not matched to a gene. This CDR3 spans 16 amino acids. In DNA, the CDR3 is TGTGCCACCAGCAGCCCCGGGACTAGCGGGAGTAATGAGCAGTTCTTC. As protein: CATSSPGTSGSNEQFF. The full variable domain, in which reference TRBV15 and TRBJ2-1 provide the parts outside the CDR3, is DAMVIQNPRYQVTQFGKPVTLSCSQTLNHNVMYWYQQKSSQAPKLLFHYYDKDFNNEADTPDNFQSRRPNTSFCFLDIRSPGLGDTAMYLCATSSPGTSGSNEQFFGPGTRLTVL.

The chain uses TRBV4-1 and TRBJ1-5; D uncertain. The ends were cut back, 2 bases at V and 3 bases at J, with 11 bases in the middle. This CDR3 has 15 amino acids. CDR1 is MGHRA, CDR2 YSYEKL, per germline. CDR3 in DNA: TGCGCCAGCAGCCAAACTTGGGTCTCCAATCAGCCCCAGCATTTT. It translates to CASSQTWVSNQPQHF.

The chain uses TRBV2 and TRBJ2-1; 16 bases are a match to TRBD2. Germline V lookup: CDR1 SNHLY, CDR2 FYNNEI. Germline trimming cut 5 bases from V and 9 bases from J; bases unmatched to any gene: 7. The CDR3 sequence is 16 residues long. CDR3 region: CASSLGTSGRGSEQFF. DNA of the CDR3: TGTGCCAGCAGTCTCGGGACTAGCGGGAGGGGTAGTGAGCAGTTCTTC.

The chain is built from TRBV2 and TRBJ2-5, with D maybe TRBD1 (6 bases). The V and J ends lost 3 bases and 1 base respectively, with 12 bases between them. The germline gives CDR1 SNHLY, CDR2 FYNNEI. This CDR3 has 15 amino acids. This CDR3 is CASSDWGQVQETQYF. CDR3 bases: TGTGCCAGCAGTGATTGGGGGCAGGTCCAAGAGACCCAGTACTTC.

The chain is built from TRBV28 and TRBJ2-3; 8 bases fit TRBD1. Looked up from germline, CDR1 is MDHEN and CDR2 is SYDVKM. The CDR3 runs to 15 residues. J gave up 6 bases and V 6 bases, and 11 bases lay outside the gene matches. The CDR3 region is CASSRSDRGGDTQYF. CDR3 bases: TGTGCCAGCAGCCGATCTGACAGGGGTGGCGATACGCAGTATTTT.

This chain uses TRBV7-2 with TRBJ1-3; possibly TRBD1 for D (5 bases). The ends were cut back, 5 bases at V and 6 bases at J, with 11 bases in the middle. Germline values: CDR1 SGHTA, CDR2 FQGNSA. The CDR3 contains 13 residues. The CDR3 region is CASSPRQLNTIYF. The CDR3 DNA follows: TGTGCCAGCAGCCCCCGACAGTTAAACACCATATATTTT.

The chain has TRBV7-2 and TRBJ1-6; 8 nucleotides match TRBD1. J was trimmed by 4 bases and V by 5 bases; bases with no gene match: 4. This CDR3 is 15 amino acids long. Looked up from germline, CDR1 is SGHTA and CDR2 is FQGNSA. The CDR3 reads CASSQRQGYNSPLHF. In DNA, the CDR3 is TGTGCCAGCAGCCAAAGACAGGGGTATAATTCACCCCTCCACTTT.

V is TRBV6-1 and J is TRBJ2-1; 13 nucleotides match TRBD2. V was clipped by 6 bases and J by 1 base; unmatched bases: 0. Germline CDR1 is MNHNS and CDR2 is SASEGT. The CDR3 has 15 amino acids. The CDR3 reads CASRGLAGSYNEQFF. The CDR3 nucleotides read TGTGCCAGCAGGGGACTAGCGGGATCCTACAATGAGCAGTTCTTC.

This chain links TRBV20-1 with TRBJ2-1; TRBD2 matches 11 bases. Germline V gene sequence: CDR1 DFQATT, CDR2 SNEGSKA (reference sequence). The CDR3 is 18 residues long. The junction had 17 bases not matched to a gene; V was cut back by 0 bases and J by 10 bases. Here the CDR3 DNA reads TGCAGTGCTAGAGATCGAACTAGCGGGAGCCGCCCATCCTCCGAGCAGTTCTTC. Amino acid sequence: CSARDRTSGSRPSSEQFF.

The rearrangement joins TRBV27 to TRBJ2-1, with a possible D match to TRBD2 (5 bases). Germline V gene lookup returns CDR1 MNHEY and CDR2 SMNVEV (reference sequence). Trimming removed 5 bases from V and 9 bases from J, with 20 bases in between. The CDR3 sequence is 15 residues long. Here the CDR3 DNA reads TGTGCCAGCAGTCTCCAGGACGGACTTACCGGTGAGCAGTTCTTC. Encoded protein: CASSLQDGLTGEQFF.

The J gene is TRBJ2-5, the V gene TRBV2; either TRBD1 or TRBD2 may supply D (5 bases each). Between the trimmed V and J ends, which lost 5 bases and 2 bases, there was a span of 15 bases. The germline gives CDR1 SNHLY, CDR2 FYNNEI. CDR3 length: 15 amino acids. The CDR3 DNA follows: TGTGCCAGCAGTCCCGGGGACGTCTCGCAAGAGACCCAGTACTTC. This encodes CASSPGDVSQETQYF.

The rearrangement links TRBV29-1 to TRBJ2-5; unclear D gene. Germline loops: CDR1 SQVTM, CDR2 ANQGSEA. V gave up 3 bases and J gave up 13 bases, with 24 bases separating them. The CDR3 spans 14 residues. The CDR3, as DNA: TGCAGCGTTGACAAAGGGTTAGGAAGCTACGAGCGGTACTTC. This sequence encodes CSVDKGLGSYERYF.

This clonotype was seen a few times. V and J are TRBV9 and TRBJ2-7; 8 nucleotides agree with TRBD1. Germline CDR1 reads SGDLS; CDR2 reads YYNGEE. The CDR3 length is 16 residues. V gave up 0 bases and J gave up 2 bases; unmatched junction bases: 7. The CDR3 sequence is CASSVAGQGYAYEQYF. The CDR3 DNA reads as TGTGCCAGCAGCGTAGCCGGACAGGGTTACGCCTACGAGCAGTACTTC.

The J gene is TRBJ2-1, the V gene TRBV5-1; D ambiguous. Germline CDR1 reads SGHRS; CDR2 reads YFSETQ. V was trimmed by 1 base and J by 7 bases, leaving 6 bases between them. The CDR3 extends over 12 amino acids. The CDR3 loop is CASSLYINEQFF. In DNA, the CDR3 is TGCGCCAGCAGCTTGTACATTAATGAGCAGTTCTTC.

V is TRBV28 and J is TRBJ2-7; tentatively, D is TRBD1 or TRBD2 (5 bases each). V lost 4 bases and J 3 bases, leaving 19 bases between the germline ends. The CDR3 spans 16 residues. Germline CDR1 MDHEN, CDR2 SYDVKM. Written as DNA, the CDR3 is TGTGCCAGCAGTTCTAACGAGGGGATTTTCAACTACGAGCAGTACTTC. Its translation is CASSSNEGIFNYEQYF.

This clonotype appeared a few times. CDR3 sequence: CASSVWDGSAETQYF. CDR3 sequence (DNA): TGTGCCAGCAGCGTATGGGACGGTAGCGCAGAGACCCAGTACTTC. V and J are TRBV9 and TRBJ2-5, with D perhaps TRBD1 or TRBD2 (5 bases each). V was shortened by 1 base and J by 4 bases, with 14 bases between the two germline ends. This CDR3 has 15 residues. Germline V gives CDR1 SGDLS, CDR2 YYNGEE.

In nucleotides, the CDR3 is TGTGCCAGCAGTCCAACACAGGGTACGCGCTACGAGCAGTACTTC. Protein sequence: CASSPTQGTRYEQYF. This chain connects TRBV6-5 to TRBJ2-7; possible D gene TRBD1, 6 bases. V was clipped by 5 bases and J by 3 bases, with 17 bases between them. The CDR3 contains 15 residues. Germline loops: CDR1 MNHEY, CDR2 SVGAGI.

The CDR3 reads CASSPPGLAGGSKTQYF. The CDR3 nucleotides read TGTGCCAGCAGTCCCCCGGGACTAGCGGGGGGCAGTAAGACCCAGTACTTC. The rearrangement uses TRBV27 and TRBJ2-7, with TRBD2 identical over 15 bases. The J call may be in error: the DNA end matches TRBJ2-5 better. In germline, CDR1 is MNHEY, CDR2 SMNVEV (reference sequence). CDR3 length: 17 amino acids.

CDR3 in amino acids: CATRVAAQTNQPQHF. CDR3 DNA sequence: TGTGCCACCAGGGTTGCGGCCCAAACGAATCAGCCCCAGCATTTT. The chain couples TRBV12-3 or TRBV12-4 to TRBJ1-5; maybe TRBD1 (5 bases). CDR3 length: 15 residues. V lost 10 bases, J lost 4 bases, and 20 bases lay in between.

This chain connects TRBV20-1 to TRBJ1-6, with 8 bases fitting TRBD1. There are 13 residues in the CDR3. V lost 6 bases to trimming and J lost 6 bases; unmatched junction nucleotides: 4. Germline values: CDR1 DFQATT, CDR2 SNEGSKA (reference sequence). This chain's CDR3 is CSAGGQGNSPLHF. In DNA form, the CDR3 reads TGCAGTGCGGGAGGACAGGGTAATTCACCCCTCCACTTT.

V gene TRBV7-2 combines with J gene TRBJ2-3; D gene unclear. V was trimmed by 2 bases and J by 6 bases, leaving 15 bases between them. There are 15 residues in the CDR3. Germline CDR1 reads SGHTA; CDR2 reads FQGNSA. CDR3 coding DNA: TGTGCCAGCAGCTTATCTATAGGGTGGGTGGATACGCAGTATTTT. It yields the protein CASSLSIGWVDTQYF.

The gene calls are TRBV20-1 and TRBJ2-3; tentatively, D is TRBD1 (7 bases). Germline CDR1 and CDR2: DFQATT and SNEGSKA (reference sequence). The length of the CDR3 is 14 residues. Trimming took 6 bases from V and 6 from J, leaving 19 bases between them. Here the CDR3 reads CSASDRRAVDTQYF. The CDR3 DNA is TGCAGTGCCTCGGACAGGAGGGCTGTCGATACGCAGTATTTT.

The chain is built from TRBV18 and TRBJ2-1, with 7 bases matching TRBD1. Losses at the gene ends were 3 bases for V and 10 bases for J; bases not matched to a gene: 3. The CDR3 is 12 residues long. The germline V gene encodes CDR1 KGHSH and CDR2 LQKENI. CDR3 nucleotides: TGTGCCAGCTCACCGACAGGGACCGAGCAGTTCTTC. It translates to CASSPTGTEQFF.